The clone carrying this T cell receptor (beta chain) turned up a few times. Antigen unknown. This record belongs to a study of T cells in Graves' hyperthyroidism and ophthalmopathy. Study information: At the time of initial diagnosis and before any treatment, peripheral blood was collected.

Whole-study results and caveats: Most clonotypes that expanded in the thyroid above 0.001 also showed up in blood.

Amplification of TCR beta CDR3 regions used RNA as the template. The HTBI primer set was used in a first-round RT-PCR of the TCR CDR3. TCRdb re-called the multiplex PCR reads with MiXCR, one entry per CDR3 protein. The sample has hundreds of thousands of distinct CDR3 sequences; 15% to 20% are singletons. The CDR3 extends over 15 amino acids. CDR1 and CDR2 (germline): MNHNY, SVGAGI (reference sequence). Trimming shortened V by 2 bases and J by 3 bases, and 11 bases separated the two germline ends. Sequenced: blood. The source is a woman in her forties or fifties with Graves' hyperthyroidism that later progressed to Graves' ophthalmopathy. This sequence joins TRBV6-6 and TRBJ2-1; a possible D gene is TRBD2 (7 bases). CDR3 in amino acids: CASSYGGALYNEQFF. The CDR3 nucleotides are TGTGCCAGCAGTTACGGGGGGGCCCTCTACAATGAGCAGTTCTTC.